These 20 T cell receptor beta chains were all obtained from the same sample, sequenced in a study of T cell responses to AZD1222 COVID-19 vaccine. Clones were sequenced by immunoSEQ multiplex PCR, and TCRdb holds only the in-frame ones, with some missing. The data show about 84,000 clones, 80% to 90% seen once. The input for sequencing was peripheral blood, taken 28 days after the second AZD1222 dose. The receptor source for this set is an adult who received the AZD1222 COVID-19 vaccine.

The gene calls are TRBV18 and TRBJ1-3; D perhaps matches TRBD1 (6 bases). The CDR3 is 14 residues long. Per germline, CDR1 KGHSH and CDR2 LQKENI. With 4 bases removed from V and 3 bases from J, the gap between germline ends came to 10 bases. CDR3 DNA: TGTGCCAGCTCACGGACAGATGGTGGAAACACCATATATTTT. It encodes CASSRTDGGNTIYF.

The gene calls are TRBV9 and TRBJ2-3; TRBD1 matches 7 bases. Germline V lookup: CDR1 SGDLS, CDR2 YYNGEE. This CDR3 region has 15 residues. V lost 4 bases and J lost 0; bases outside the gene matches: 5. CDR3 coding DNA: TGTGCCAGCAGCTGGGGGACAGCTAGCACAGATACGCAGTATTTT. This codes for CASSWGTASTDTQYF.

The chain uses TRBV10-3 and TRBJ2-1, with 7 bases lining up with TRBD2. The CDR3 length is 16 residues. V shed 6 bases and J 4 bases; nucleotides not matched to a gene: 12. CDR1 is ENHRY and CDR2 is SYGVKD in the germline V gene. The CDR3 protein is CAIRGAGTSAYNEQFF. CDR3 DNA: TGTGCCATCAGGGGAGCGGGGACCTCCGCATACAATGAGCAGTTCTTC.

V usage is TRBV5-4 and J usage is TRBJ1-1; D gene uncertain. Germline values: CDR1 SGHNT, CDR2 YYREEE (reference sequence). The V gene lost 0 bases and the J gene lost 11 bases, with 20 bases spanning the gap. CDR3 length equals 15 residues. The CDR3 sequence is CASSLDGYFENGAFF. The CDR3 nucleotides are TGTGCCAGCAGCTTGGACGGGTATTTCGAAAATGGTGCTTTCTTT.

The rearrangement joins TRBV6-5 to TRBJ1-4, with D unresolved. Deletions cut 4 bases from V and 5 bases from J, with 11 bases between. This CDR3 spans 14 amino acids. CDR1 and CDR2 (germline): MNHEY, SVGAGI. The CDR3 region is CASSLSGRNEKLFF. The DNA for the CDR3 is TGTGCCAGCAGTTTATCGGGCAGAAATGAAAAACTGTTTTTT.

J is TRBJ1-2 and V is TRBV19; 7 bases map to TRBD1. The V gene end was trimmed by 1 base and the J gene end by 4 bases; junction bases not matched to a gene: 12. CDR3 length equals 17 residues. Germline CDR1 LNHDA, CDR2 SQIVND (reference sequence). CDR3 nucleotides: TGTGCCAGTAGTATAGCCCAGGGGACAGTTTCATCCTATGGCTACACCTTC. Amino acid sequence: CASSIAQGTVSSYGYTF.

This clone was seen only a few times. The chain links TRBV7-9 to TRBJ2-5; D might be TRBD2 (5 bases). The CDR3 runs 14 residues. The V end lost 6 bases, the J end lost 1 base, and 12 bases lay between the germline ends. Germline V gene sequence: CDR1 SEHNR, CDR2 FQNEAQ (reference sequence). The CDR3 nucleotides read TGTGCCAGCAGTAGGGAGAGCCGCCAAGAGACCCAGTACTTC. It translates to CASSRESRQETQYF.

The J gene is TRBJ1-5, the V gene TRBV11-3; D not resolved. The germline V gene encodes CDR1 SGHNT and CDR2 YENEEA. The CDR3 length is 15 residues. V was trimmed by 5 bases and J by 2 bases, leaving 13 bases between them. CDR3 in amino acids: CASSPGPEGNQPQHF. CDR3 sequence (DNA): TGTGCCAGCAGCCCGGGCCCAGAGGGCAATCAGCCCCAGCATTTT.

The chain combines TRBV6-1 with TRBJ2-1, with TRBD1 matching over 10 bases. The CDR3 is 15 amino acids. With V trimmed by 3 bases and J by 5 bases, 4 bases remained unmatched. CDR1 is MNHNS, CDR2 SASEGT, per germline. The CDR3 DNA follows: TGTGCCAGCAGTGAGTTTGGGACAGGGGACAATGAGCAGTTCTTC. It is translated as CASSEFGTGDNEQFF.

This clone came up a few times. V and J are TRBV7-8 and TRBJ1-2, with a tentative D call TRBD1 (5 bases). The V gene lost 5 bases and the J gene lost 8 bases, with 12 bases spanning the gap. This CDR3 spans 12 amino acids. CDR1 SGHVS and CDR2 FQNEAQ come from the germline V gene. The DNA of the CDR3 is TGTGCCAGCAGCCGGGACGCCTCGGGCTACACCTTC. Protein sequence: CASSRDASGYTF.

The rearrangement joins TRBV7-6 to TRBJ2-2; 12 bases agree with TRBD1. CDR1 is SGHVS and CDR2 is FNYEAQ in the germline V gene. With 1 base clipped from V and 3 bases from J, the junction kept 3 bases outside the gene matches. The CDR3 sequence is 17 residues long. The CDR3 is CASSLEGTGGYTGELFF. In DNA, the CDR3 is TGTGCCAGCAGCTTAGAAGGGACAGGGGGCTACACCGGGGAGCTGTTTTTT.

This clone was counted only a few times. The chain uses TRBV11-3 and TRBJ2-6, with 9 bases matching TRBD1. The CDR3 extends over 18 amino acids. The V segment lost 5 bases and the J segment 2 bases; nucleotides outside the gene matches: 10. Germline V CDR1 and CDR2: SGHNT, YENEEA. Here the CDR3 DNA reads TGTGCCAGCAGCGGGCGGACAGGGGAGCTTACTGGGGCCAACGTCCTGACTTTC. It codes for CASSGRTGELTGANVLTF.

The J gene is TRBJ1-4, the V gene TRBV18, with D possibly being TRBD1 (6 bases). Germline V gene sequence: CDR1 KGHSH, CDR2 LQKENI. CDR3 length: 13 residues. The germline V and J ends were trimmed by 3 bases and 5 bases, with 7 bases remaining between them. CDR3 in DNA: TGTGCCAGCTCACCTCAGGGGAATGAAAAACTGTTTTTT. It codes for CASSPQGNEKLFF.

The chain joins TRBV11-3 to TRBJ2-7; D is uncertain. CDR1 is SGHNT, CDR2 YENEEA, per germline. V lost 2 bases, J lost 1 base, and 3 bases lay in between. The length of the CDR3 is 12 residues. CDR3 amino acids: CASSLTSYEQYF. The CDR3 DNA sequence: TGTGCCAGCAGCTTAACTTCCTACGAGCAGTACTTC.

This sequence joins TRBV3-1 (or the pseudogene TRBV3-2) and TRBJ1-2; D not certain. This CDR3 contains 12 residues. The V and J ends lost 1 base and 7 bases respectively, with 7 bases between them. The V gene's germline CDR1 is LGHDT and CDR2 YNNKEL (reference sequence). For the CDR3, the DNA is TGTGCCAGCAGCCAAGGTACAACTGGCTACACCTTC. It encodes CASSQGTTGYTF.

V and J are TRBV5-1 and TRBJ2-7, with a weak D call TRBD1 (6 bases). There are 13 residues in the CDR3. The germline V and J ends were trimmed by 4 bases and 9 bases, with 17 bases remaining between them. Germline V gene lookup returns CDR1 SGHRS and CDR2 YFSETQ. This chain's CDR3 is CASSPEQGMRQYF. The CDR3, as DNA: TGCGCCAGCAGCCCGGAACAGGGCATGAGGCAGTACTTC.

The V gene is TRBV28, the J gene TRBJ1-2; 7 bases map to TRBD1. Germline values: CDR1 MDHEN, CDR2 SYDVKM. The V and J ends lost 8 bases and 14 bases, in that order; junction bases with no gene match: 14. This CDR3 has 12 amino acids. The CDR3 DNA reads as TGTGCCAGCTTCGGGACAGCGGGTCAAACGACCTTC. Translated: CASFGTAGQTTF.

The J gene is TRBJ2-5, the V gene TRBV19; possibly TRBD1 for D (6 bases). CDR1 LNHDA and CDR2 SQIVND come from the germline V gene (reference sequence). The CDR3 has 14 residues. V dropped 10 bases and J dropped 5 bases, with 20 bases sitting between them. The CDR3 loop reads CATSPGDIAETQYF. In DNA form, the CDR3 reads TGTGCCACCTCTCCAGGGGATATAGCGGAGACCCAGTACTTC.

This clone was counted once. V is TRBV6-1 and J is TRBJ1-3; a possible D gene is TRBD1 (6 bases). Germline V lookup: CDR1 MNHNS, CDR2 SASEGT. V was trimmed by 4 bases and J by 4 bases, leaving 17 bases between them. The CDR3 has 16 residues. The DNA of the CDR3 is TGTGCCAGCAGTGGTCACAGGGACTCAAGGGGAAACACCATATATTTT. This translates into CASSGHRDSRGNTIYF.

The chain couples TRBV28 to TRBJ1-2; no firm D call. Germline CDR1 reads MDHEN; CDR2 reads SYDVKM. V shed 2 bases and J shed 0 bases, with 7 bases lying between them. The CDR3 runs to 14 residues. CDR3 nucleotide sequence: TGTGCCAGCAGTTTAGACCTCACTAACTATGGCTACACCTTC. Protein product: CASSLDLTNYGYTF.